Listed below are T cell receptor beta chains from one sample, sequenced in a study of cytomegalovirus exposure and HLA in healthy donors. Measured with immunoSEQ multiplex PCR; TCRdb has only the in-frame clones, and not every one. The repertoire holds more than 130,000 clones, 76% seen once, with 3.5% to 5% in the top ten. What was sequenced was PBMCs. These receptors originate from a young man in good health and CMV-seronegative. Each CDR3 is given with its conserved first and last residue. D genes are given only for firm matches. Clone size is not always given. Where it is, it says once, few, many or a class for expanded clones.

cdr3_aa | cdr3_nt | v_call | clone_size | d_call | j_call
CASSFISDEQFF | TGTGCCAGCAGCTTTATATCCGATGAGCAGTTCTTC | TRBV7-2 | . | . | TRBJ2-1
CASSTYKSRVSSKGAIYF | TGTGCCAGCAGCACCTACAAAAGCCGGGTCTCCTCCAAGGGGGCTATATATTTT | TRBV11-2 | . | TRBD1 | TRBJ1-3
CASSADRGGGYTF | TGTGCCAGCAGCGCGGACAGGGGAGGTGGCTACACCTTC | TRBV5-4 | . | TRBD1 | TRBJ1-2
CASMKGYSGNQPQHF | TGTGCCAGCATGAAGGGCTACTCGGGGAATCAGCCCCAGCATTTT | TRBV6-1 | . | . | TRBJ1-5
CASSSVGQINEKLFF | TGTGCCAGCAGCTCCGTCGGACAGATTAATGAAAAACTGTTTTTT | TRBV9 | once | . | TRBJ1-4
CASSLLGQGSYGYTF | TGTGCCAGCAGTTTACTTGGACAGGGTTCCTATGGCTACACCTTC | TRBV28 | . | TRBD1 | TRBJ1-2
CANGLAGGQQETQYF | TGTGCCAACGGACTAGCGGGGGGACAGCAAGAGACCCAGTACTTC | TRBV7-9 | . | TRBD2 | TRBJ2-5
CAWSPGLSRNTGELFF | TGTGCCTGGAGTCCGGGGTTAAGCAGGAACACCGGGGAGCTGTTTTTT | TRBV30 | . | . | TRBJ2-2
CASSYGQGWLGYTF | TGTGCCAGCAGTTACGGCCAGGGGTGGCTTGGCTACACCTTC | TRBV6-5 | once | . | TRBJ1-2
CASSIGQGYGYTF | TGTGCCAGTAGTATCGGACAGGGATATGGCTACACCTTC | TRBV19 | . | TRBD1 | TRBJ1-2
CASSLLSGEQFF | TGCGCCAGCAGCCTACTTAGCGGTGAGCAGTTCTTC | TRBV5-1 | few | . | TRBJ2-1
CAWKMQGSSPLHF | TGTGCCTGGAAAATGCAGGGAAGTTCACCCCTCCACTTT | TRBV30 | . | . | TRBJ1-6
CASSMTRGGYQETQYF | TGTGCCAGTAGTATGACCCGGGGGGGGTACCAAGAGACCCAGTACTTC | TRBV19 | . | TRBD2 | TRBJ2-5
CASSHAGVTDTQYF | TGCGCCAGCAGTCACGCGGGAGTCACAGATACGCAGTATTTT | TRBV23-1 | . | TRBD2 | TRBJ2-3
CAISESINQPQHF | TGTGCCATCAGTGAGTCCATCAATCAGCCCCAGCATTTT | TRBV10-3 | . | . | TRBJ1-5
CASSLGLGTGLVGGGESGEQYF | TGTGCCAGCAGCTTAGGCCTCGGTACCGGACTAGTTGGTGGCGGGGAATCGGGCGAGCAGTACTTC | TRBV13 | . | TRBD2 | TRBJ2-7
CASSRTSTGQGTAYEQYF | TGTGCCAGCAGCCGAACCAGTACCGGACAGGGAACGGCCTACGAGCAGTACTTC | TRBV7-6 | . | TRBD1 | TRBJ2-7
CASSLGLRSSYNEQFF | TGCGCCAGCAGCTTGGGGTTGCGTAGCTCCTACAATGAGCAGTTCTTC | TRBV5-1 | few | . | TRBJ2-1
CASTSDRGPYEQYF | TGTGCCAGCACCTCGGACAGGGGCCCCTACGAGCAGTACTTC | TRBV6-6 | . | TRBD1 | TRBJ2-7
CASSLGVAGTGYTYEQYF | TGTGCCAGCAGCTTAGGAGTCGCGGGGACAGGCTACACCTACGAGCAGTACTTC | TRBV7-8 | once | TRBD1 | TRBJ2-7
CASSDPMGQGVYEQYF | TGTGCCAGCAGTGACCCGATGGGACAGGGGGTCTACGAGCAGTACTTC | TRBV6-1 | once | TRBD1 | TRBJ2-7
CASSVGGGKGYEQYF | TGTGCCAGCAGCGTCGGGGGGGGAAAGGGCTACGAGCAGTACTTC | TRBV9 | . | TRBD2 | TRBJ2-7
CASSPDGLGTLGEQFF | TGTGCCAGCAGCCCCGACGGGCTAGGGACACTGGGTGAGCAGTTCTTC | TRBV4-2 | . | . | TRBJ2-1
CASNPAGQENYGYTF | TGTGCCAGCAACCCTGCGGGACAGGAGAACTATGGCTACACCTTC | TRBV28 | . | TRBD1 | TRBJ1-2
CASIRGGTNTGELFF | TGTGCCAGCATTAGGGGGGGCACGAACACCGGGGAGCTGTTTTTT | TRBV7-2 | . | . | TRBJ2-2
CASSLGGGNQPQHF | TGTGCCAGCAGCTTAGGAGGGGGAAATCAGCCCCAGCATTTT | TRBV7-9 | few | . | TRBJ1-5
CASRLMGAGADTQYF | TGTGCCAGCAGGCTAATGGGAGCGGGAGCGGATACGCAGTATTTT | TRBV6-5 | once | TRBD2 | TRBJ2-3
CASSPPGQNEKLFF | TGTGCCAGCTCACCCCCGGGACAGAATGAAAAACTGTTTTTT | TRBV18 | few | TRBD1 | TRBJ1-4
CASSWPEAGGLSEQFF | TGTGCCAGCAGTTGGCCGGAAGCGGGGGGGCTCAGTGAGCAGTTCTTC | TRBV27 | few | TRBD2 | TRBJ2-1
CASRILAGSYNEQFF | TGTGCCAGCAGAATACTAGCGGGATCCTACAATGAGCAGTTCTTC | TRBV6-1 | . | TRBD2 | TRBJ2-1
CASSEIGLEGGTEAFF | TGTGCCAGCAGTGAAATAGGACTCGAGGGAGGCACTGAAGCTTTCTTT | TRBV25-1 | few | . | TRBJ1-1
CASTLLSGTLPGELFF | TGTGCCAGCACCCTTCTGAGCGGGACCCTGCCCGGGGAGCTGTTTTTT | TRBV7-9 | . | TRBD2 | TRBJ2-2
CASSLTLYEQYF | TGTGCCAGCAGCCTAACTCTCTACGAGCAGTACTTC | TRBV7-2 | . | . | TRBJ2-7
CASSQGSNHEQYF | TGTGCCAGCAGCCAGGGGTCTAACCACGAGCAGTACTTC | TRBV7-3 | . | . | TRBJ2-7
CASRGTSGSGELFF | TGTGCCAGCAGGGGGACTAGCGGGAGTGGGGAGCTGTTTTTT | TRBV2 | . | TRBD2 | TRBJ2-2
CASSRGTTVYNSPLHF | TGTGCCAGCAGCAGAGGGACAACTGTTTATAATTCACCCCTCCACTTT | TRBV9 | . | . | TRBJ1-6
CASSATRQGTYEQYF | TGCGCCAGCAGCGCCACCCGACAGGGAACCTACGAGCAGTACTTC | TRBV5-1 | . | TRBD1 | TRBJ2-7
CASSLGQGLMTYEQYF | TGTGCCAGCAGCTTGGGCCAGGGATTAATGACCTACGAGCAGTACTTC | TRBV5-6 | . | . | TRBJ2-7
CASSSDRGVEQFF | TGCGCCAGCAGCTCGGACAGGGGCGTTGAGCAGTTCTTC | TRBV5-1 | . | TRBD1 | TRBJ2-1
CASTNGGAYNEQFF | TGTGCCAGCACCAATGGGGGGGCTTACAATGAGCAGTTCTTC | TRBV9 | once | . | TRBJ2-1
CASSPTGRDTQYF | TGTGCCAGCAGCCCGACAGGGAGGGATACGCAGTATTTT | TRBV7-9 | . | . | TRBJ2-3
CASTGRRGGHETQYF | TGTGCCAGCACAGGTCGGCGGGGGGGCCATGAGACCCAGTACTTC | TRBV2 | once | TRBD2 | TRBJ2-5
CASTLGGGGYTF | TGTGCCAGCACTCTAGGAGGTGGAGGCTACACCTTC | TRBV25-1 | once | . | TRBJ1-2
CASKNSRGVPYEQYF | TGTGCCAGCAAAAATAGCAGGGGCGTACCCTACGAGCAGTACTTC | TRBV7-2 | few | . | TRBJ2-7
CASGTSGTDTQYF | TGTGCCAGCGGGACTAGCGGCACAGATACGCAGTATTTT | TRBV28 | . | TRBD2 | TRBJ2-3
CAWQYRYNTEAFF | TGTGCCTGGCAATACAGATACAACACTGAAGCTTTCTTT | TRBV30 | . | . | TRBJ1-1
CASSPGDTEAFF | TGCGCCAGCAGCCCGGGAGATACTGAAGCTTTCTTT | TRBV5-1 | . | . | TRBJ1-1
CASSYSRNTEAFF | TGTGCCAGCAGTTACTCTAGGAACACTGAAGCTTTCTTT | TRBV6-5 | . | . | TRBJ1-1
CASSPSSGEAFF | TGTGCCAGCTCACCAAGTTCCGGTGAAGCTTTCTTT | TRBV18 | . | . | TRBJ1-1
CASSGKGRGGTEAFF | TGTGCCAGCAGCGGGAAAGGTAGAGGGGGCACTGAAGCTTTCTTT | TRBV2 | . | . | TRBJ1-1
CASSYRQGHNSPLHF | TGTGCCAGCAGTTACAGGCAGGGGCATAATTCACCCCTCCACTTT | TRBV6-5 | few | . | TRBJ1-6
CASSLDGGGSYEQYF | TGTGCCAGCAGCTTGGACGGCGGAGGCTCCTACGAGCAGTACTTC | TRBV5-4 | . | . | TRBJ2-7